This TCR beta chain derives from a study of blood T cell repertoires in COVID-19. TCRdb's table, derived via immunoSEQ multiplex PCR, lists solely in-frame clones and lacks some. The top ten clones hold under 7.5% of a sample with over 200,000 clones, 75% to 90% of them seen once. The CDR3 has 14 amino acids. V lost 3 bases and J 7 bases, leaving 15 bases between the germline ends. Germline lookup yields CDR1 LGHDT and CDR2 YNNKEL (reference sequence). The chain carries TRBV3-1 (or the pseudogene TRBV3-2) and TRBJ1-2; maybe TRBD1 (6 bases). The sequence was obtained from a man between 60 and 70 years old who had recovered from COVID-19. Sample: peripheral blood. CDR3 in DNA: TGTGCCAGCAGCCATAGTGCTGGGGGCCCTGGCTACACCTTC. It specifies CASSHSAGGPGYTF.